The T cell receptor (beta chain) under discussion was sequenced for a study of Graves' ophthalmopathy and Graves' hyperthyroidism. This clonotype was counted at least ten times. The TCR beta CDR3 regions underwent amplification from RNA transcripts. Amplification began with first-round RT-PCR using HTBI primers, then second-round multiplex PCR was performed. MiXCR, run by TCRdb on the multiplex PCR reads, gives a single entry per CDR3 protein. The sample consists of roughly 170,000 distinct CDR3 sequences, 39% of them appearing once. This receptor was taken from a man aged 30-40 years with Graves' ophthalmopathy. The source material was peripheral blood.

The CDR3 protein is CASSLGVGEIHYGYTF. CDR3 DNA: TGTGCCAGCAGCTTAGGAGTCGGGGAGATTCACTATGGCTACACCTTC. V and J are TRBV11-2 and TRBJ1-2; D gene uncertain. Germline lookup yields CDR1 SGHAT and CDR2 FQNNGV. This CDR3 is built from 16 residues. V lost 1 base and J lost 3, with 15 bases in between. Full variable domain (outside the CDR3, taken from reference TRBV11-2 and TRBJ1-2): EAGVAQSPRYKIIEKRQSVAFWCNPISGHATLYWYQQILGQGPKLLIQFQNNGVVDDSQLPKDRFSAERLKGVDSTLKIQPAKLEDSAVYLCASSLGVGEIHYGYTFGSGTRLTVV.